The entry below gives a single T cell receptor (beta chain) sequence along with its context. In this sample, this clone turned up a few times. Its antigen specificity is not known. There are no base qualities to consult, and no much larger clone falls within one base. Each donor gave one peripheral blood draw, averaging roughly 100 mL, which was collected into heparinised tubes. Naive, central memory, regulatory and stem cell-like memory CD4+ T cells were sorted on a BD FACSAria II using a panel including CD45RO, CCR7, CD25, CD127, CD95 and CD27. A purity above 98% was achieved for all sorted populations. Right away, PBMCs were isolated by Lymphoprep density gradient centrifugation and were stained directly, with no culture step. Samples were stained and sorted in pairs, with one healthy donor and one patient per experiment, so that batch effects were minimized. Sequences SGHRS (CDR1) and YFSETQ (CDR2) are obtained from the germline V gene. V loses 4 bases at its end and J loses 7 bases; junction bases beyond the gene matches: 9. From its cysteine to its phenylalanine, the CDR3 spans 15 amino acids. Left in the record is the CDR3 DNA by itself, 45 bases read in frame from the first base.

This sample is drawn from a study of beta chain features in type 1 diabetes (dated by TCRdb to between 2017 and 2018). Context from the whole study: No differences in mean age, gender distribution, total cell number or subset yield were found between patients and healthy donors. A total of roughly 98,000,000 sorted cells were examined across all samples, and RNA yield correlated strongly with the number of cells per subset. The study compared TCRB repertoires of sorted circulating CD4+ T cell subsets between recently diagnosed type 1 diabetes patients and matched healthy donors. Regulatory and stem cell-like memory subsets were isolated from only 8 patients and about eight healthy donors, whereas naive and central memory subsets came from all 30 or so donors. General conclusions and limits of the study: Sequencing cDNA rather than genomic DNA could over-represent highly expressing activated cells, although activation and CD3 levels did not differ between groups. A moderate but significant shortening of TCRB CDR3 length was observed in type 1 diabetes patients in all four CD4+ subsets. Naive, central memory and regulatory TCRB repertoires appeared to be more similar among patients than among healthy donors. Only small numbers of individuals were included in the HLA sub-analyses, which left unresolved whether HLA type had any influence on TCRB rearrangement. Shorter templates might have been favored by PCR, but patient and control samples were amplified and corrected together, so both groups would have been affected equally by any skew. Patients with type 1 diabetes made fewer insertions and deleted more nucleotides at VDJ recombination sites, implying thymic rearrangement abnormalities.

The High Capacity cDNA Reverse Transcription Kit was used to reverse transcribe all of the isolated RNA, meaning that expressed TCRB transcripts were what got sequenced. Deep immunoSEQ sequencing was applied to naive, central memory and regulatory T cell samples, giving an average of approximately 3.8 million total reads per sample. After sorted cells were lysed in RLT buffer, RNA was extracted with DNase-treated RNeasy Micro or Mini kits, with the choice depending on cell number. To prevent cross-contamination, every cell subset was processed on its own, while patient and healthy donor samples were processed together. TCRB sequences were amplified from cDNA with the immunoSEQ multiplex PCR, producing 87-bp fragments spanning the CDR3 region. Sequencing of the amplicons was done on the Illumina HiSeq platform. In the original analysis: Synthetic template baselines were used to correct PCR bias computationally, reads within Hamming distance 2 were collapsed together, and singletons that could not be merged were discarded. Reads were aligned against IMGT so that V, D and J genes, CDR3 length and insertions or deletions at six rearrangement sites could be assigned. Within each subset, clonotype counts were normalized to sorted cell number, after which true diversity and Gini coefficients were computed with the tcR R package. The overlap coefficient, calculated on TCRB nucleotide sequences, was used to quantify repertoire sharing. As a proxy for the pre-selection repertoire, out-of-frame TCRB sequences from naive cells were analyzed. Drawn from immuneACCESS, this table holds only the in-frame rearrangements with V and J called that TCRdb kept. Clones are partly lost; checked studies trace under half to an unresolved V gene and leave the rest unexplained. For V, J and clone size, that table is used; D and trimming come from the DNA. This sample is represented by 250,000 to 350,000 clones; 13% to 15% of them were singletons. Of the sample, less than 0.02% falls within the top ten clones.

The receptor's source is a man aged 25 to 40 with type 1 diabetes. The material sequenced was naive CD4+ T cells from blood. This sample's cell subset or site label indicates: true naive CD4+ T cells. The chain employs TRBV5-1 and TRBJ2-4; 9 central nucleotides agree with TRBD1. The DNA sequence is given as TGCGCCAGCAGCATTACCGGGACAGGGAGCAACATTCAGTACTTC. Translation gives CASSITGTGSNIQYF.